This T cell receptor beta chain was captured by sequencing in a study of cytomegalovirus exposure and HLA in healthy donors. CDR1 and CDR2 from the germline V gene are SEHNR and FQNEAQ (reference sequence). The CDR3 loop spans 19 amino acids. The V segment lost 0 bases and the J segment 7 bases; nucleotides outside the gene matches: 17. The primer mix had 60 Vbeta and 13 Jbeta primers. The method was immunoSEQ multiplex PCR; TCRdb's version includes in-frame clones alone and lacks a portion of them. This table has over 150,000 clones, about 73% appearing once. This clone has just one count. The rearrangement links TRBV7-9 to TRBJ2-1; 8 bases fit TRBD2. The specimen was PBMCs. This receptor was obtained from a woman in her forties or fifties in good health and CMV-seropositive. CDR3 loop: CASSLAFAPRGGPENEQFF. CDR3 bases: TGTGCCAGCAGCTTAGCTTTCGCACCCCGGGGGGGGCCGGAAAATGAGCAGTTCTTC. Full variable domain (outside the CDR3, taken from reference TRBV7-9 and TRBJ2-1): DTGVSQNPRHKITKRGQNVTFRCDPISEHNRLYWYRQTLGQGPEFLTYFQNEAQLEKSRLLSDRFSAERPKGSFSTLEIQRTEQGDSAMYLCASSLAFAPRGGPENEQFFGPGTRLTVL.